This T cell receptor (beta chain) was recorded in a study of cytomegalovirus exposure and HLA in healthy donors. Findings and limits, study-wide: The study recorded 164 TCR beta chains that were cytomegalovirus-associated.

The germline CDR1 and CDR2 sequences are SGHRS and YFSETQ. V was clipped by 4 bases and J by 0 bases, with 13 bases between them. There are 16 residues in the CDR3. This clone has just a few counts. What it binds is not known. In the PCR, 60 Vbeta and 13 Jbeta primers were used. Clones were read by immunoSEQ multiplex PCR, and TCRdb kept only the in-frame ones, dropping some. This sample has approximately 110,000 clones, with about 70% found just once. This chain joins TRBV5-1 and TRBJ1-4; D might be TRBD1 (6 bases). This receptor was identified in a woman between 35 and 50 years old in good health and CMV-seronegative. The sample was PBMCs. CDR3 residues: CASSLGQPATNEKLFF. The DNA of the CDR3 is TGCGCCAGCAGCCTAGGACAGCCGGCAACTAATGAAAAACTGTTTTTT.